The subject of this entry is one T cell receptor (beta chain). Its antigen is not known. Transcripts of RNA were the source for amplifying TCR beta CDR3 regions. After a first-round RT-PCR with HTBI primers, a second-round multiplex PCR was run. TCRdb re-analysed the multiplex PCR reads in MiXCR, keeping a single row per CDR3 protein. Here the sample spans roughly 700,000 distinct CDR3 sequences, 40% being singletons. This record comes from a study of Graves' ophthalmopathy and Graves' hyperthyroidism. Study as a whole: The collection of peripheral blood took place at initial diagnosis, before any treatment.

General study points: Blood also held most thyroid clonotypes expanded above 0.001 frequency. Built on 13 signatures, a model told ophthalmopathy apart from stable hyperthyroidism with about 90% sensitivity and around 80% specificity.

The V gene end was trimmed by 4 bases and the J gene end by 5 bases; junction bases not matched to a gene: 5. The CDR3 totals 14 residues. The germline V gene has CDR1 LGHNA and CDR2 YSLEER. This chain links TRBV4-3 with TRBJ1-2, with 9 bases identical to TRBD1. The sequence was collected from an adult man with Graves' ophthalmopathy. The sample comprised peripheral blood. The DNA for the CDR3 is TGCGCCAGCAGCCGAGGGACAGGGAAATATGGCTACACCTTC. It codes for CASSRGTGKYGYTF.